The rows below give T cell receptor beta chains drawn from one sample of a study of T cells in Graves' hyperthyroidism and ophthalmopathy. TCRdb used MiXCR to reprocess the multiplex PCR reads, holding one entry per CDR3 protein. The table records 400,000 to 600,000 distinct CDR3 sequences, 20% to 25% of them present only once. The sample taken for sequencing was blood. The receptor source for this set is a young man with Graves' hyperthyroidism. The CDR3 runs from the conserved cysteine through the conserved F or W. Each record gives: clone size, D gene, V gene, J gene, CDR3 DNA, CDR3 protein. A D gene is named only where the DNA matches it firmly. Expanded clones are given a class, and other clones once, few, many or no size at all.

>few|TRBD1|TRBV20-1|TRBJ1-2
TGCAGTGCTAGAGATCGATGGACAGGGGCAGGTGGCTACACCTTC
CSARDRWTGAGGYTF
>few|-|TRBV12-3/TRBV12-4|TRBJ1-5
TGTGCCAGCAGAGCCGCTGGCCATAGCAATCAGCCCCAGCATTTT
CASRAAGHSNQPQHF
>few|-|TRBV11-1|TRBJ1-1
TGTGCCAGCAGCTTTCCTGCCCTAGGGGAGGAGAACACTGAAGCTTTCTTT
CASSFPALGEENTEAFF
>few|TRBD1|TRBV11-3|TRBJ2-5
TGTGCCAGCAGCTTAGGAGACAGGGTGTCCCAAGAGACCAAGTACTTC
CASSLGDRVSQETKYF
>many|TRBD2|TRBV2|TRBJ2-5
TGTGCCAGCAGTGAAGCTAGCGGGGGGGGAGAGACCCAGTACTTC
CASSEASGGGETQYF
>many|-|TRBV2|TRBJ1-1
TGTGCCATCAGGGACTTAGGTGAAGCTTTCTTT
CAIRDLGEAFF
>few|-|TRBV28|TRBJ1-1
TGTGCCAGCAGTTCGCCTACAGGCTCAGTGTGGGCTTTCTTT
CASSSPTGSVWAFF
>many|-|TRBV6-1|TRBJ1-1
TGTGCCAGCAGTGCCAAAACAGGGATCACTGAAGCTTTCTTT
CASSAKTGITEAFF
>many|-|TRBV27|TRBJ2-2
TGTGCCAGCAGGCCGGCGGGGGCGGTTACCGGGGAGCTGTTTTTT
CASRPAGAVTGELFF
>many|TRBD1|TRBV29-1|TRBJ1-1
TGCAGCCCTCGGGACAGGATGAACACTGAAGCTTTCTTT
CSPRDRMNTEAFF
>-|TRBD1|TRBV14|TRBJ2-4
TGTGCCAGCTTACGACAGGGGCAAGCCAAAAACATTCAGTACTTC
CASLRQGQAKNIQYF
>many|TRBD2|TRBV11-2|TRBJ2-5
TGTGCCAGCAGGACCGCGGGACTAGAAGAGACCCAGTACTTC
CASRTAGLEETQYF
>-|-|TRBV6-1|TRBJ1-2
TGTGCCAGCAGTGAACGGAAGGGGTCGGTGTATGGCTACACCTTC
CASSERKGSVYGYTF
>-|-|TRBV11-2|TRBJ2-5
TGTGCCAGCAGCCCCGACACAACATTAGAGACCCAGTACTTC
CASSPDTTLETQYF
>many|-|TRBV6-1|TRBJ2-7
TGTGCCAGCAGTGAAGCCTGGGCACTCTACGAGCAGTACTTC
CASSEAWALYEQYF
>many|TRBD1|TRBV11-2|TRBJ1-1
TGTGCCAGCAGTTACATACTCAGGGGGCAAGGGCAGAGGACTGAAGCTTTCTTT
CASSYILRGQGQRTEAFF
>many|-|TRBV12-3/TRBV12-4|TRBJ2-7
TGTGCCAGCAGTCCCATTACCTCCGACGAGCAGTACTTC
CASSPITSDEQYF
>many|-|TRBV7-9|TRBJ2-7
TGTGCCAGCAGCTTAGTAGGGACCCCCAACTACGAGCAGTACTTC
CASSLVGTPNYEQYF
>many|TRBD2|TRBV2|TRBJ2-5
TGTGCCAGCAGTGCACTAGCGGGGGTAGAGACCCAGTACTTC
CASSALAGVETQYF
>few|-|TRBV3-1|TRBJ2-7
TGTGCCAGCAGCCAAGGAGTCACTGGACCTACCACATACGAGCAGTACTTC
CASSQGVTGPTTYEQYF
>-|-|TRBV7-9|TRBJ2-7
TGTGCCAGCAGCTTGGTGTGGCATGAGCAGTACTTC
CASSLVWHEQYF
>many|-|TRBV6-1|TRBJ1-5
TGTGCCAGCAGCCCTTTGAGGGCGAATCAGCCCCAGCATTTT
CASSPLRANQPQHF